A single sample is the source of the 9 T cell receptor beta chains below, sequenced in a study of blood T cell repertoires in COVID-19. Using immunoSEQ multiplex PCR, the repertoire was profiled, and TCRdb retains in-frame clones only, with some absent. The sample yields a few hundred thousand clones, 90% seen once. The material sequenced was PBMCs or T cells enriched from blood (not recorded which). The receptor set was obtained from a woman aged 18-29 years with acute COVID-19.

V is TRBV18 and J is TRBJ1-1; possibly TRBD1 for D (5 bases). Trimming took off 5 bases at V and 1 base at J, with 8 bases between the two ends. There are 13 residues in the CDR3. The germline V gene has CDR1 KGHSH and CDR2 LQKENI. The CDR3 reads CASSTDRNTEAFF. CDR3 nucleotide sequence: TGTGCCAGCTCAACCGACAGGAACACTGAAGCTTTCTTT.

This clone was seen more than once but under ten times. The chain couples TRBV7-2 to TRBJ2-1; perhaps TRBD2 as D (5 bases). Trimming removed 5 bases from V and 5 bases from J, with 16 bases in between. Germline V gene sequence: CDR1 SGHTA, CDR2 FQGNSA. The CDR3 length is 15 residues. The CDR3 DNA is TGTGCCAGCAGCCTTGGTTGGGCGGGCCACAATGAGCAGTTCTTC. This gives the protein CASSLGWAGHNEQFF.

This chain joins TRBV2 and TRBJ2-7; 10 bases fit TRBD2. The CDR3 length is 15 residues. With 4 bases clipped from V and 2 bases from J, the junction kept 5 bases outside the gene matches. Germline V gene data show CDR1 as SNHLY and CDR2 as FYNNEI. This chain's CDR3 is CASSGVLAGTYEQYF. CDR3 nucleotides: TGTGCCAGCAGTGGGGTACTAGCGGGAACCTACGAGCAGTACTTC.

This chain connects TRBV5-1 to TRBJ2-7; 8 bases are shared with TRBD2. CDR1 is SGHRS and CDR2 is YFSETQ in the germline V gene. J lost 3 bases, V lost 2 bases, and 4 bases had no gene match. The CDR3 contains 14 residues. CDR3 region: CASSFSGTSYEQYF. CDR3 bases: TGCGCCAGCAGCTTTAGCGGGACCAGCTACGAGCAGTACTTC.

The J gene is TRBJ1-1, the V gene TRBV19, with a tentative D call TRBD1 (5 bases). Germline assignment: CDR1 LNHDA and CDR2 SQIVND (reference sequence). The CDR3 is made up of 14 amino acids. The germline V and J ends were trimmed by 2 bases and 5 bases, with 12 bases remaining between them. The CDR3 region has the DNA TGTGCCAGTAGTATAAGGGGTTCATGGACTGAAGCTTTCTTT. Translated: CASSIRGSWTEAFF.

The chain is built from TRBV19 and TRBJ1-2; TRBD1 matches 7 bases. The V segment lost 6 bases and the J segment 7 bases; nucleotides outside the gene matches: 8. The CDR3 has 13 amino acids. Germline CDR1 LNHDA, CDR2 SQIVND (reference sequence). The CDR3 DNA sequence: TGTGCCAGTAGCCCGACAGGGCAATCTGGCTACACCTTC. Residues: CASSPTGQSGYTF.

This clone was counted a single time. The V call is TRBV18, the J call TRBJ1-2; D unresolved. CDR3 length: 14 amino acids. V was clipped by 2 bases and J by 4 bases, with 11 bases between them. Germline CDR1 and CDR2: KGHSH and LQKENI. CDR3 residues: CASSPDTAGYGYTF. The CDR3 nucleotides read TGTGCCAGCTCACCAGATACGGCGGGCTATGGCTACACCTTC.

J is TRBJ1-2 and V is TRBV5-8, with D perhaps matching TRBD1 (5 bases). Trimming removed 7 bases at V and 8 bases at J, with 18 bases between. Germline V lookup: CDR1 SGHTS, CDR2 YDEGEE. This CDR3 has 13 amino acids. The CDR3 nucleotides read TGTGCCAGCGCTCCAATGGAGGGGTGGGGCTACACCTTC. Translation gives CASAPMEGWGYTF.

This clone has a single count. V is TRBV10-3 and J is TRBJ2-1; 13 bases match TRBD2. This CDR3 is 18 amino acids long. The germline CDR1 and CDR2 sequences are ENHRY and SYGVKD. With V trimmed by 7 bases and J by 0 bases, 9 bases remained unmatched. The CDR3 here is CAINSGLAGRSSYNEQFF. CDR3 nucleotide sequence: TGTGCCATCAATTCGGGACTAGCGGGAAGGAGCTCCTACAATGAGCAGTTCTTC.